A single count supports the clone carrying this T cell receptor (beta chain). Authors' processing steps: Amplification of reference gene primers was used by the study to estimate nucleated cell counts. Repertoires were generated with immunoSEQ multiplex PCR, while TCRdb's copy carries only in-frame clones and drops some. The DNA gave D and trimming, while V, J and clone size come from that table. This table has over 130,000 clones, about nine tenths appearing once. V lost 7 bases, J lost 8 bases, and 11 bases lay in between. CDR1 is LNHDA, CDR2 SQIVND, per germline (reference sequence). The CDR3 is made up of 12 amino acids. The data were taken from a study of blood T cell repertoires in COVID-19.

The chain uses TRBV19 and TRBJ2-2; no clear D gene. The TCR sequence derives from a human donor in a cohort sampled during active COVID-19. Sequencing was carried out using peripheral blood. CDR3 nucleotides: TGTGCCAGTAACTTTCGCCCGGGGGAGCTGTTTTTT. This codes for CASNFRPGELFF.